A selection of T cell receptor beta chains follows, all from one sample in a study of post-analysis software for immune sequencing data. TCRdb used MiXCR to reprocess the PCR reads, holding one entry per CDR3 protein. The repertoire includes under 650,000 distinct CDR3 sequences, 44% of them detected once, and over 1.5% sits in the top ten. Sequencing was carried out using blood. The receptor set was obtained from a girl aged 10 to 17 with multiple sclerosis. Each CDR3 is given with its conserved first and last residue. The D gene is left open where the match is weak. Clone size is given for some rows only: seen once, a few or many times, or a class if the clone is expanded.

cdr3_nt cdr3_aa clone_size j_call v_call d_call
TGTGCCACGGGGGCCTACGAGCAGTACTTC CATGAYEQYF - TRBJ2-7 TRBV10-3 -
TGTGCCAGCAGTTTTACGGGACTAGCGGACTACGAGCAGTACTTC CASSFTGLADYEQYF - TRBJ2-7 TRBV12-3/TRBV12-4 TRBD2
TGTGCCAGCAGCGGCCACCTCATTAATGGCTACACCTTC CASSGHLINGYTF - TRBJ1-2 TRBV9 -
TGCAGTGCTACCCGGGACAGGGGGAACTATGGCTACACCTTC CSATRDRGNYGYTF - TRBJ1-2 TRBV20-1 TRBD1
TGTGCCACCAGCAGCGGGACGAGGAGCACAGATACGCAGTATTTT CATSSGTRSTDTQYF - TRBJ2-3 TRBV15 -
TGTGCCAGCAGTGCCCTCCTAGGAACAGTCAATGAGCAGTTCTTC CASSALLGTVNEQFF - TRBJ2-1 TRBV12-3/TRBV12-4 -
TGTGCCAGCAGCTTTAGCGGGAGGGAGTACAATGAGCAGTTCTTC CASSFSGREYNEQFF - TRBJ2-1 TRBV7-2 TRBD2
TGCAGCGTTGAACGTGGGGGCACAGATACGCAGTATTTT CSVERGGTDTQYF few TRBJ2-3 TRBV29-1 -
TGTGCCAGCAGATTATGGACTAGCGGCCCCTACGAGCAGTACTTC CASRLWTSGPYEQYF few TRBJ2-7 TRBV13 TRBD2
TGTGCCAGCAGGCTAACAGATGTGCAGTATTTT CASRLTDVQYF - TRBJ2-3 TRBV12-3/TRBV12-4 -
TGTGCCAGCAGTCTCCTCCTAGGACTCAATCAGCCCCAGCATTTT CASSLLLGLNQPQHF - TRBJ1-5 TRBV12-3/TRBV12-4 -
TGTGCCAGCAGAATGATAGCGGGAGTGTCCTACAATGAGCAGTACTTC CASRMIAGVSYNEQYF - TRBJ2-7 TRBV6-5 TRBD2
TGTGCCAGCAGTGTTTCGGGTGTTAATTCACCCCTCCACTTT CASSVSGVNSPLHF - TRBJ1-6 TRBV27 -
TGCAGTGCTCCCTCTAGACCCTCCTACAATGAGCAGTTCTTC CSAPSRPSYNEQFF few TRBJ2-1 TRBV20-1 -
TGTGCCATCAGTTACCCATCCGGGACTAGCGGGTCTATCTACGAGCAGTACTTC CAISYPSGTSGSIYEQYF few TRBJ2-7 TRBV10-3 TRBD2
TGTGCCAGCGGCCCCCCCCGGGTCGCCGGGGCCAACGTCCTGACTTTC CASGPPRVAGANVLTF - TRBJ2-6 TRBV12-3/TRBV12-4 -
TGTGCCAGCAGTGGTAGCGCCTCGGGCAATCAGCCCCAGCATTTT CASSGSASGNQPQHF - TRBJ1-5 TRBV25-1 -
TGTGCCAGCAGTACCCGGGGTAGAAATAATGAGCAGTTCTTC CASSTRGRNNEQFF - TRBJ2-1 TRBV28 -
TGTGCCATCAGTGAGGGACAGTATAGCAATCAGCCCCAGCATTTT CAISEGQYSNQPQHF - TRBJ1-5 TRBV10-3 -
TGTGCCAGCAGCTTAGCGGGACAGGACAATCAGCCCCAGCATTTT CASSLAGQDNQPQHF once TRBJ1-5 TRBV7-9 TRBD1
TGCGCCAGCAAGGGACAGAACGCCGGGGAGCTGTTTTTT CASKGQNAGELFF - TRBJ2-2 TRBV5-1 TRBD1
TGTGCCAGCAGTTTGGAGGGGACTTATGGCTACACCTTC CASSLEGTYGYTF - TRBJ1-2 TRBV12-3/TRBV12-4 -
TGTGCCATCAGTGAGTCTGGACAGAACACTGAAGCTTTCTTT CAISESGQNTEAFF - TRBJ1-1 TRBV10-3 -
TGCGCCAGCAGCTTGTCCCATAAGACCTCCTACAATGAGCAGTTCTTC CASSLSHKTSYNEQFF - TRBJ2-1 TRBV5-1 -
TGCGCCAGCAGCCAAGAAGCAGGGATTGAAGCTTTCTTT CASSQEAGIEAFF few TRBJ1-1 TRBV4-1 -
TGTGCCTGGAGTCCTAGCTATGAGCAGTTCTTC CAWSPSYEQFF once TRBJ2-1 TRBV30 -
TGTGCCATCGGCCCAGCGGGGGAGATGACAGATACGCAGTATTTT CAIGPAGEMTDTQYF few TRBJ2-3 TRBV10-3 TRBD2
TGTGCCAGCAGCACCCAAGGACGGCCGGGCGAGCAGTACTTC CASSTQGRPGEQYF few TRBJ2-7 TRBV28 -
TGTGCCAGCAGCCCTATCCCCGACTCGTGGGATACGCAGTATTTT CASSPIPDSWDTQYF few TRBJ2-3 TRBV6-2/TRBV6-3 -
TGTGCCAGCAGCGTAGAGAGAGGCACTGAAGCTTTCTTT CASSVERGTEAFF - TRBJ1-1 TRBV9 -
TGTGCCAGCAGTTACGGGGGACAGCTGAATGAAAAACTGTTTTTT CASSYGGQLNEKLFF - TRBJ1-4 TRBV6-5 TRBD1
TGTGCCAGCAGCCGACCAGGGGCCTCCTACGAGCAGTACTTC CASSRPGASYEQYF few TRBJ2-7 TRBV14 -
TGCAGCGTTGAAGACACACGAGGGGCGGGGCAGTCCAACTATGGCTACACCTTC CSVEDTRGAGQSNYGYTF - TRBJ1-2 TRBV29-1 -
TGTGCCAGCAGTTTAGTACGGTGGGAGACCCAGTACTTC CASSLVRWETQYF - TRBJ2-5 TRBV12-3/TRBV12-4 -
TGCAGTGCTCTAGGAGGGAGAGGAGACATTCAGTACTTC CSALGGRGDIQYF - TRBJ2-4 TRBV20-1 -
TGCAGTGCTAGGACTAGCGGGGGCGAGCAGTACTTC CSARTSGGEQYF few TRBJ2-7 TRBV20-1 TRBD2
TGCGCCAGCAGCCAAGGTCGGGAGAAAGCCTACAATGAGCAGTTCTTC CASSQGREKAYNEQFF - TRBJ2-1 TRBV4-1 -
TGTGCCATCAGTGCCGGGGGAGGAGGGCCTTCCCCTTATGGCTACACCTTC CAISAGGGGPSPYGYTF - TRBJ1-2 TRBV10-3 -
TGCAGCGTTGCCCTTTTGATGGGGGAGCAGTTCTTC CSVALLMGEQFF - TRBJ2-1 TRBV29-1 -
TGTGCCAGCAGTTCCGCCTCCGGGACGGCACTCAACTATGGCTACACCTTC CASSSASGTALNYGYTF - TRBJ1-2 TRBV12-3/TRBV12-4 -
TGTGCCAGCAGTGGATATCAGACAGTGAGGGAAGGCTACACCTTC CASSGYQTVREGYTF few TRBJ1-2 TRBV12-3/TRBV12-4 -
TGCAGCGTTGAGCCCGGGACTAGCGGGAGCACAGATACGCAGTATTTT CSVEPGTSGSTDTQYF few TRBJ2-3 TRBV29-1 TRBD2
TGTGCCAGCAGCCTACCGTCCGGGGAGACCCAGTACTTC CASSLPSGETQYF few TRBJ2-5 TRBV12-3/TRBV12-4 -
TGTGCCAGCAGCCCTTATCAGGGAAATGGCTACACCTTC CASSPYQGNGYTF - TRBJ1-2 TRBV14 -
TGCGCCAGCAGCGAACCCCAATTGGGCTACACCTTC CASSEPQLGYTF few TRBJ1-2 TRBV5-1 -
TGCAGTGCTAGGAGCGGCTCCTACAATGAGCAGTTCTTC CSARSGSYNEQFF - TRBJ2-1 TRBV20-1 -
TGTGCCAGCATTTTACCGGGACAGGTCCAAGAGACCCAGTACTTC CASILPGQVQETQYF many TRBJ2-5 TRBV2 TRBD1
TGTGCCAGCAGTCCCCAAGGACAGGGGGTGCGGTACGAGCAGTACTTC CASSPQGQGVRYEQYF few TRBJ2-7 TRBV12-3/TRBV12-4 TRBD1
TGCAGTGCTAGAGTGGGCGCGAGGATGGAGACCCAGTACTTC CSARVGARMETQYF once TRBJ2-5 TRBV20-1 -
TGTGCCATCAGTGTCCCCCGACAGGAGGATACGCAGTATTTT CAISVPRQEDTQYF few TRBJ2-3 TRBV10-3 -
TGCGCCAGCAGCCTGGGGGTGGGACAGAATTCACCCCTCCACTTT CASSLGVGQNSPLHF few TRBJ1-6 TRBV5-1 TRBD1
TGCGCCAGCAGCCAAGATATGGAGAACAGGGCCAAATATCAGCCCCAGCATTTT CASSQDMENRAKYQPQHF - TRBJ1-5 TRBV4-1 -
TGCGCCAGCAGCTCAGCACAGGGGGCGTACGAGCAGTACTTC CASSSAQGAYEQYF - TRBJ2-7 TRBV5-1 TRBD1